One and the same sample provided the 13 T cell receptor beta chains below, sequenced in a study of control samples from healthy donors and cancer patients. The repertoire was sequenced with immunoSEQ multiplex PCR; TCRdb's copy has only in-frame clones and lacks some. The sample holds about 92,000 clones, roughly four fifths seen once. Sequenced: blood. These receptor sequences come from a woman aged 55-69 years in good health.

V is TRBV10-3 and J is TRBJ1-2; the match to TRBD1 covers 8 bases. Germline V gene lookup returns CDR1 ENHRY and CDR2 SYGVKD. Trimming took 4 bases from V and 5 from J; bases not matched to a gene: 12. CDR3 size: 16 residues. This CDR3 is CAISAGQGGKGYGYTF. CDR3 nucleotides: TGTGCCATCAGTGCAGGACAGGGAGGTAAAGGGTATGGCTACACCTTC.

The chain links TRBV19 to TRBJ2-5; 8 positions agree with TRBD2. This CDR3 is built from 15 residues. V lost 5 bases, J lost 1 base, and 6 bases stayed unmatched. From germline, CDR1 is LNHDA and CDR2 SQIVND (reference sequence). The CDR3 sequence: CASSLRGGVQETQYF. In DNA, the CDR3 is TGTGCCAGTAGTCTCCGGGGGGGGGTCCAAGAGACCCAGTACTTC.

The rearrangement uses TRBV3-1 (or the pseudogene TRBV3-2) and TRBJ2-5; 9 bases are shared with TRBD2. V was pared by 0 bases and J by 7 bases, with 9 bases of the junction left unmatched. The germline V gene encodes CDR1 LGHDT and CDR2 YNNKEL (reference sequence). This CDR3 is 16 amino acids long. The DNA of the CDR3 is TGTGCCAGCAGCCAAGAAAGGGGACTAGCACCGACGACCCAGTACTTC. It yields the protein CASSQERGLAPTTQYF.

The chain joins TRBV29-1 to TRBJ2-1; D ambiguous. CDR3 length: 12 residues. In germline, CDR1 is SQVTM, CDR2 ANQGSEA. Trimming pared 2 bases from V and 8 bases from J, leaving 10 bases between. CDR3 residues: CSVELVTDEQFF. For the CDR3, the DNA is TGCAGCGTTGAATTGGTTACAGATGAGCAGTTCTTC.

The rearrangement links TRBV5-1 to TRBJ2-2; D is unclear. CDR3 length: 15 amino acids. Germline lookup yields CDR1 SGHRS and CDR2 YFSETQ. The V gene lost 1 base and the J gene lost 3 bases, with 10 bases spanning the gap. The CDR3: CASSLIAIDTGELFF. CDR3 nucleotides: TGCGCCAGCAGCTTGATTGCGATCGACACCGGGGAGCTGTTTTTT. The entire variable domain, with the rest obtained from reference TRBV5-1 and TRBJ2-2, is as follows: KAGVTQTPRYLIKTRGQQVTLSCSPISGHRSVSWYQQTPGQGLQFLFEYFSETQRNKGNFPGRFSGRQFSNSRSEMNVSTLELGDSALYLCASSLIAIDTGELFFGEGSRLTVL.

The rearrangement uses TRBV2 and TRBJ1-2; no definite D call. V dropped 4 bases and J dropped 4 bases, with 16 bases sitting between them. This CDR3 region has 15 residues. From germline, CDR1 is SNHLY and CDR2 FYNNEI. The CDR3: CASSANHREFYGYTF. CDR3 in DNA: TGTGCCAGCAGTGCCAACCATCGGGAATTCTATGGCTACACCTTC.

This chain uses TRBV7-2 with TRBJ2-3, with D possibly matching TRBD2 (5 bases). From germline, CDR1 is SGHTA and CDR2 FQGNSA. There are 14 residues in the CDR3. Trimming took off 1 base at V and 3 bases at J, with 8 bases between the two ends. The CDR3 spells CASSLVRETDTQYF. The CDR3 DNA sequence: TGTGCCAGCAGCTTAGTACGGGAAACAGATACGCAGTATTTT.

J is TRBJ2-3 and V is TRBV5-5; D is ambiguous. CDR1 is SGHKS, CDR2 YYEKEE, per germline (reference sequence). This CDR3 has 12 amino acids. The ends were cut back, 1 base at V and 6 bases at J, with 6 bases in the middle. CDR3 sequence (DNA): TGTGCCAGCAGCTTGCACGGGGATACGCAGTATTTT. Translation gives CASSLHGDTQYF.

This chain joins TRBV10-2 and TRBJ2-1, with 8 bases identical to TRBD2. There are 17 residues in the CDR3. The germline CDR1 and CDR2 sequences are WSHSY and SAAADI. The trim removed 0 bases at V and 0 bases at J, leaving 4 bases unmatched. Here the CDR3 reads CASSESGSGISYNEQFF. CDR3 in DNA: TGCGCCAGCAGTGAGTCTGGTAGCGGGATCTCCTACAATGAGCAGTTCTTC.

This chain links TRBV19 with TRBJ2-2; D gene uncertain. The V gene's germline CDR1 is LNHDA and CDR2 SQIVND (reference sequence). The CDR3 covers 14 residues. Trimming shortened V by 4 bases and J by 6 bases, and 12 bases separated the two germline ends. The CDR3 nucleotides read TGTGCCAGTAGTACCTCCCAGGTTCCCGGGGAGCTGTTTTTT. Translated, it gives CASSTSQVPGELFF.

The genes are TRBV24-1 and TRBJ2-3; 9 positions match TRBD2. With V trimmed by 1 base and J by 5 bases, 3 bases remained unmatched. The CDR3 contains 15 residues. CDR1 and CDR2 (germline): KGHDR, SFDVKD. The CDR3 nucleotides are TGTGCCACCAGTGATTTCCGCGGGAGGGTAGATACGCAGTATTTT. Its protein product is CATSDFRGRVDTQYF.

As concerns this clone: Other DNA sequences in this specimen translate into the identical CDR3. Here the CDR3 DNA reads TGTGCCAGCAGTCGGGGGGAGACCCAGTACTTC. Amino acid sequence: CASSRGETQYF. The chain uses TRBV7-8 and TRBJ2-5, with D maybe TRBD2 (6 bases). Germline CDR1 and CDR2: SGHVS and FQNEAQ. The V gene lost 6 bases and the J gene lost 5 bases, with 7 bases spanning the gap. The CDR3 length is 11 residues.

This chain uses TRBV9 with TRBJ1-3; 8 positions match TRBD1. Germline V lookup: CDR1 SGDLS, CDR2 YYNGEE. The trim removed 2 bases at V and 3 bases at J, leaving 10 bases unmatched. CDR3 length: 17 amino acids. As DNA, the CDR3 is TGTGCCAGCAGCGTGGGCCCTACAGGGGGTGGTGGAAACACCATATATTTT. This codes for CASSVGPTGGGGNTIYF. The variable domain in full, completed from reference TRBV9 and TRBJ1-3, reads DSGVTQTPKHLITATGQRVTLRCSPRSGDLSVYWYQQSLDQGLQFLIQYYNGEERAKGNILERFSAQQFPDLHSELNLSSLELGDSALYFCASSVGPTGGGGNTIYFGEGSWLTVV.